This TCR beta chain originates from a study of cytomegalovirus exposure and HLA in healthy donors. Germline values: CDR1 MNHEY, CDR2 SMNVEV (reference sequence). CDR3 length: 14 residues. V lost 3 bases and J 8 bases, leaving 13 bases between the germline ends. Study-level points and caveats: Some V segments could not be told apart, so they were left out, TRBV6-2 and TRBV6-3 among them.

Note on this clone: Its antigen is currently unknown.

Primers for the PCR totalled 60 Vbeta and 13 Jbeta. TCRdb's copy holds only in-frame clones and misses some; the assay was immunoSEQ multiplex PCR. The table lists 100,000 to 150,000 clones, roughly a sixth of them singletons, with roughly 2.7% in the top ten. Likely unrecorded immune exposures existed in these nominally healthy donors. The receptor's source is a female donor in good health and CMV-seropositive. The chain joins TRBV27 to TRBJ2-2; D is perhaps TRBD2 (5 bases). The sample was PBMCs. In DNA, the CDR3 is TGTGCCAGCAGTTTTGACGGCCGGGGAGGGGAGCTGTTTTTT. It yields the protein CASSFDGRGGELFF.